The sample holds a few counts of the clone carrying this T cell receptor (beta chain). This CDR3 has 13 amino acids. CDR1 is ENHRY and CDR2 is SYGVKD in the germline V gene. The ends were cut back, 10 bases at V and 2 bases at J, with 9 bases in the middle. This record belongs to a study of T cells after yellow fever vaccination. Study-wide background: Researchers used SMART-Seq v4 Ultra Low Input to prepare fractions that had low cell numbers.

TCRdb re-derived calls from the 5' RACE reads in MiXCR, one entry per CDR3 protein. This sample has hundreds of thousands of distinct CDR3 sequences, with around 13% found just once. This chain joins TRBV10-3 and TRBJ2-6; perhaps TRBD1 as D (5 bases). This specimen was CD4+ T cells sorted from PBMCs, taken 15 days after the yellow fever booster vaccination. This TCR came from a man between 18 and 35 years old who received the YFV17D yellow fever vaccine. The chain's CDR3 is CANLGAGANVLTF. DNA for the CDR3: TGTGCCAACTTAGGGGCTGGGGCCAACGTCCTGACTTTC.